The T cell receptor beta chain described here comes from a study of blood T cell repertoires in COVID-19. Overall study: Samples came from the United States, Italy and Spain, spanning acute and convalescent COVID-19. PBMCs, B-cell-depleted T cells, or T cells provided the cDNA or gDNA that made up the material.

The CDR3 is 15 amino acids. V was clipped by 0 bases and J by 1 base, with 10 bases between them. In germline, CDR1 is MNHEY, CDR2 SVGAGI. Under the authors' procedure: Reference gene primer amplification gave estimated nucleated cell counts. Assay used: immunoSEQ multiplex PCR; TCRdb lists only in-frame clones, some missing. The V and J calls and clone size were taken over from that table, and D and trimming were inferred from the DNA. The sample contains about 230,000 clones, roughly 80% of which appear only once. This chain links TRBV6-5 with TRBJ2-7; a weak D match, TRBD2 (6 bases). This clonotype originated in a woman of 80 years or more with acute or convalescent COVID-19. The sample comprised peripheral blood. The CDR3 DNA is TGTGCCAGCAGTTACTCGCGGGGCACATCCTACGAGCAGTACTTC. Protein product: CASSYSRGTSYEQYF.